Listed here are 8 T cell receptor beta chains from one sample, sequenced in a study of T cell responses to AZD1222 COVID-19 vaccine. The data were produced by immunoSEQ multiplex PCR, yet TCRdb's version contains in-frame clones alone and is incomplete. The data hold tens of thousands of clones, with about 83% observed a single time. Sequenced here: peripheral blood, sampled 28 days after the second AZD1222 dose. These receptors were obtained from an adult who received the AZD1222 COVID-19 vaccine.

The chain joins TRBV6-5 to TRBJ2-1; tentatively, D is TRBD1 (7 bases). Germline CDR1 and CDR2: MNHEY and SVGAGI. CDR3 length: 15 amino acids. The V end was cut by 2 bases, the J end by 8 bases, with 16 bases between. CDR3 sequence reads: CASSYQAGGMDEQFF. The CDR3 coding sequence is TGTGCCAGCAGTTACCAGGCAGGGGGGATGGATGAGCAGTTCTTC.

The chain uses TRBV7-2 and TRBJ2-3, with D possibly being TRBD2 (7 bases). Looked up from germline, CDR1 is SGHTA and CDR2 is FQGNSA. The CDR3 runs 15 residues. The V end lost 3 bases, the J end lost 4 bases, and 14 bases lay between the germline ends. The CDR3 reads CASSLAGEGADTQYF. The CDR3 DNA follows: TGTGCCAGCAGCTTGGCGGGGGAGGGGGCAGATACGCAGTATTTT.

The chain combines TRBV5-4 with TRBJ2-7; D not certain. Trimming stripped 3 bases from V and 0 bases from J, with 7 bases between. Looked up from germline, CDR1 is SGHNT and CDR2 is YYREEE (reference sequence). The CDR3 totals 13 residues. The CDR3 DNA sequence: TGTGCCAGCAGCTGGGGAAACTCCTACGAGCAGTACTTC. Translated, it gives CASSWGNSYEQYF.

The rearrangement links TRBV19 to TRBJ1-1, with D possibly matching TRBD1 (6 bases). The CDR3 extends over 15 amino acids. V was shortened by 0 bases and J by 4 bases, with 12 bases between the two germline ends. The V gene's germline CDR1 is LNHDA and CDR2 SQIVND (reference sequence). The CDR3, as DNA: TGTGCCAGTAGTATAGACCCGGGACATAGCACTGAAGCTTTCTTT. This encodes CASSIDPGHSTEAFF. Full variable domain (outside the CDR3, taken from reference TRBV19 and TRBJ1-1): DGGITQSPKYLFRKEGQNVTLSCEQNLNHDAMYWYRQDPGQGLRLIYYSQIVNDFQKGDIAEGYSVSREKKESFPLTVTSAQKNPTAFYLCASSIDPGHSTEAFFGQGTRLTVV.

The V and J genes are TRBV7-8 and TRBJ2-7; 12 nucleotides align to TRBD2. J was trimmed by 1 base and V by 1 base; bases with no gene match: 5. The germline CDR1 and CDR2 sequences are SGHVS and FQNEAQ. The CDR3 length is 17 residues. CDR3 sequence: CASSLVPSGGESYEQYF. CDR3 DNA: TGTGCCAGCAGCTTAGTACCTAGCGGGGGGGAATCCTACGAGCAGTACTTC.

This chain uses TRBV5-1 with TRBJ2-1; TRBD1 matches at 10 bases. This CDR3 region has 16 residues. Germline CDR1 SGHRS, CDR2 YFSETQ. J gave up 7 bases and V 4 bases, and 11 bases lay outside the gene matches. The CDR3 DNA reads TGCGCCAGCAGCACAACCCTCGGGACAGGGGTGAATGAGCAGTTCTTC. Its translation: CASSTTLGTGVNEQFF.

The chain uses TRBV7-9 and TRBJ2-5, with TRBD1 as a possible D gene (5 bases). The germline V and J ends were trimmed by 5 bases and 7 bases, with 14 bases remaining between them. CDR3 length: 13 amino acids. Germline values: CDR1 SEHNR, CDR2 FQNEAQ (reference sequence). CDR3: CASSDSRRRTQYF. CDR3 nucleotides: TGTGCCAGCAGCGACAGCCGCCGTAGGACCCAGTACTTC.

J is TRBJ1-5 and V is TRBV28, with no clear D. V was cut by 7 bases and J by 0 bases, with 7 bases left in between. Germline CDR1 reads MDHEN; CDR2 reads SYDVKM. The CDR3 consists of 13 residues. The CDR3 reads CASTWGSNQPQHF. The CDR3, as DNA: TGTGCCAGCACGTGGGGTAGCAATCAGCCCCAGCATTTT.